These 5 T cell receptor beta chains were all obtained from the same sample, sequenced in a study of cytomegalovirus exposure and HLA in healthy donors (dated by TCRdb to between 2016 and 2019). Preparation of the library involved the immunoSEQ multiplex PCR assay. A mixture of 60 forward primers for TCR Vbeta segments and 13 reverse primers for TCR Jbeta segments was used in the multiplex PCR. TCRdb carries this immuneACCESS record with in-frame sequences only. Its versions omit some clonotypes, under half of them owing to an unresolved V gene in the studies checked, with the rest unexplained. Counted in this sample were more than 95,000 clones; roughly 70% of them appeared once. The ten largest clonotypes hold approximately 3.8% of the sample. Specimen: PBMCs. The receptors were sampled from a man aged 35 to 55 in good health and CMV-seropositive.

J is TRBJ1-3 and V is TRBV7-2; no firm D call. Germline CDR1 and CDR2: SGHTA and FQGNSA. The length of the CDR3 is 15 residues. With 1 base removed from V and 10 bases from J, the gap between germline ends came to 17 bases. The chain's CDR3 is CASSLDRSGISTIYF. Here the CDR3 DNA reads TGTGCCAGCAGCTTAGACAGATCGGGGATATCGACCATATATTTT.

V usage is TRBV9 and J usage is TRBJ2-7; D might be TRBD1 (6 bases). Trimming took off 4 bases at V and 5 bases at J, with 19 bases between the two ends. This CDR3 has 15 amino acids. The germline V gene encodes CDR1 SGDLS and CDR2 YYNGEE. Written as DNA, the CDR3 is TGTGCCAGCAGCATGGACAGTTTTGAGTTGCACGAGCAGTACTTC. This encodes CASSMDSFELHEQYF.

The chain is built from TRBV28 and TRBJ1-1; weak D call: TRBD1 (6 bases). V lost 5 bases to trimming and J lost 1 base, with 11 bases between them. This CDR3 contains 14 residues. The germline V gene encodes CDR1 MDHEN and CDR2 SYDVKM. Here the CDR3 DNA reads TGTGCCAGCAGTATCACGACAGGGAACACTGAAGCTTTCTTT. Translated: CASSITTGNTEAFF.

The chain couples TRBV27 to TRBJ2-1, with 9 bases aligning to TRBD2. CDR1 MNHEY and CDR2 SMNVEV come from the germline V gene (reference sequence). This CDR3 region has 16 residues. Trimming removed 7 bases from V and 6 bases from J; junction bases left unmatched: 13. The CDR3, as DNA: TGTGCCAGCACCCCCCGGGGTAGCGGGGGTCTCAATGAGCAGTTCTTC. It codes for CASTPRGSGGLNEQFF.

This clone was counted once. The chain is built from TRBV4-1 and TRBJ1-4, with 9 bases matching TRBD1. The CDR3 is 17 residues long. Germline CDR1 and CDR2: MGHRA and YSYEKL. Losses at the gene ends were 4 bases for V and 0 bases for J; bases not matched to a gene: 6. CDR3 loop: CASSPGDRDATNEKLFF. The CDR3 nucleotides are TGCGCCAGCAGCCCCGGGGACAGGGATGCAACTAATGAAAAACTGTTTTTT.